This TCR beta chain is from a study of OX40 agonist ivuxolimab in advanced cancers. Overall study: Of the participants, more than 35% had some prior anti-PD-1, anti-PD-L1 or anti-CTLA-4 therapy, which was allowed.

This clone has only one observation. No patient had autoimmune disease or received systemic immunosuppression. Assay: immunoSEQ multiplex PCR; the TCRdb copy retains only in-frame clones and omits some. Here the sample spans fewer than 45,000 clones, approximately 81% being singletons. There are 11 residues in the CDR3. Germline V gene sequence: CDR1 LNHDA, CDR2 SQIVND (reference sequence). V shed 4 bases and J shed 9 bases, with 9 bases lying between them. The V call is TRBV19, the J call TRBJ1-2; unclear D gene. The sequencing here drew on CD4+ or CD8+ T cells sorted from blood, taken in a trial of the OX40 agonist ivuxolimab. This clonotype was sampled from an adult with an advanced solid tumor such as melanoma, head and neck, liver or kidney cancer. Written as DNA, the CDR3 is TGTGCCAGTAGTAACGGGCTGAGCTACACCTTC. Protein: CASSNGLSYTF. Complete variable domain (other parts from reference TRBV19 and TRBJ1-2): DGGITQSPKYLFRKEGQNVTLSCEQNLNHDAMYWYRQDPGQGLRLIYYSQIVNDFQKGDIAEGYSVSREKKESFPLTVTSAQKNPTAFYLCASSNGLSYTFGSGTRLTVV.